This T cell receptor beta chain was obtained from a study of blood T cell repertoires in COVID-19. Profiled with immunoSEQ multiplex PCR; TCRdb holds only in-frame clones, not every one. The table includes roughly 100,000 clones, approximately 90% detected once. In germline, CDR1 is SGHRS, CDR2 YFSETQ. The CDR3 has 20 amino acids. V lost 2 bases and J lost 3, with 29 bases in between. Sequencing used peripheral blood. This chain connects TRBV5-1 to TRBJ1-1; D is perhaps TRBD1 (6 bases). The clonotype originates from a woman older than 75 with acute or convalescent COVID-19. The CDR3 loop reads CASSLQDLSGTNTAHTEAFF. The CDR3 bases are TGCGCCAGCAGCTTACAGGATCTATCCGGGACAAATACTGCCCACACTGAAGCTTTCTTT.